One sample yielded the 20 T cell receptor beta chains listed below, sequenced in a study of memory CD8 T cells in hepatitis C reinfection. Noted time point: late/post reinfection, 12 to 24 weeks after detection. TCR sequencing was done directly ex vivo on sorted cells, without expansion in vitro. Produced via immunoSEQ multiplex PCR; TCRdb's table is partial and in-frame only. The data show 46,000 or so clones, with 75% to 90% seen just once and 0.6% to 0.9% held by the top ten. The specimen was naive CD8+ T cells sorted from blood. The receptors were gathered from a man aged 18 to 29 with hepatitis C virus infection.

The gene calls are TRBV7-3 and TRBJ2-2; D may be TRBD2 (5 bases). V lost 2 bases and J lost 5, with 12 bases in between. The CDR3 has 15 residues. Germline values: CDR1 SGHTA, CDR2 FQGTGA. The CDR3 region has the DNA TGTGCCAGCAGCTTAGCCGGGGTCGGGACCGGGGAGCTGTTTTTT. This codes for CASSLAGVGTGELFF.

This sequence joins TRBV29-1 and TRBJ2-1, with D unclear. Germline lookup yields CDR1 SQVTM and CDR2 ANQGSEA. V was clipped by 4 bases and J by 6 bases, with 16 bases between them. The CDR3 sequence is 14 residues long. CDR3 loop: CSVGVAQPGNEQFF. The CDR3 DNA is TGCAGCGTTGGGGTGGCACAGCCAGGCAATGAGCAGTTCTTC.

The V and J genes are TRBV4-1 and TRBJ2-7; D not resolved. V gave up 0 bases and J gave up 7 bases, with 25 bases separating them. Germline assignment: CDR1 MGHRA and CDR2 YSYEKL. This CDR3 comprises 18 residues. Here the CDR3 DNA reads TGCGCCAGCAGCCAAGATGAGAGGCGTGGTACCGGCCTCTGGGAGCAGTACTTC. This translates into CASSQDERRGTGLWEQYF.

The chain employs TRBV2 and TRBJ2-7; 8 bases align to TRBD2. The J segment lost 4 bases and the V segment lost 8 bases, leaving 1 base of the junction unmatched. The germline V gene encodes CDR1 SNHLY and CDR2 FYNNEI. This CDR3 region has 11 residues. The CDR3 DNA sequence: TGTGCCAGCTCGGGGGGGTACGAGCAGTACGTC. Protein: CASSGGYEQYV.

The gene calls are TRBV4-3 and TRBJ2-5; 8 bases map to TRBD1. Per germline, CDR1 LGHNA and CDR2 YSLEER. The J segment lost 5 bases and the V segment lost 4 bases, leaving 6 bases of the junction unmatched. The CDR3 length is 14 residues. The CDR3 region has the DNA TGCGCCAGCAGCCGCGACAGGGGTACGGAGACCCAGTACTTC. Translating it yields CASSRDRGTETQYF.

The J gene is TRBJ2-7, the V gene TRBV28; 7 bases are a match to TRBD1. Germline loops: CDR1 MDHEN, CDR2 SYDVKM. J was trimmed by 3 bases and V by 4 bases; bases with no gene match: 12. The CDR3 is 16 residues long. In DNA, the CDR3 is TGTGCCAGCAGTTCCTCAACAGGGGAACGGGACTACGAGCAGTACTTC. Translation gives CASSSSTGERDYEQYF.

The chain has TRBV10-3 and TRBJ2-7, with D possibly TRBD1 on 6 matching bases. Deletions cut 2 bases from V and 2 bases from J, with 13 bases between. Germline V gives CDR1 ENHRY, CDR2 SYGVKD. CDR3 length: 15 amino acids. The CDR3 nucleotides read TGTGCCATCAGTGAGCCTCGGACAGAAGCCTACGAGCAGTACTTC. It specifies CAISEPRTEAYEQYF.

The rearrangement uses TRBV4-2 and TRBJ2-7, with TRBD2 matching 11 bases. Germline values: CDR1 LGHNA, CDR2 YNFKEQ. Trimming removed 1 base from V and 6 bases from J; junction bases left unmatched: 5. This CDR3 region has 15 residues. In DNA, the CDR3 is TGTGCCAGCAGCCAAGCTCTAGCGGGAGGAGGCGAGCAGTACTTC. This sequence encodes CASSQALAGGGEQYF.

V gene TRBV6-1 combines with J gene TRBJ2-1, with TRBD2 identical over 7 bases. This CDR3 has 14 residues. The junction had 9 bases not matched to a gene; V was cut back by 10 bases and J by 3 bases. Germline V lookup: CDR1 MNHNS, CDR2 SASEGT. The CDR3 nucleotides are TGTGCCAATCCTGGGGGGGACCACTACAATGAGCAGTTCTTC. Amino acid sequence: CANPGGDHYNEQFF.

This CDR3 reads CASSQEMGPNEQFF. CDR3 bases: TGCGCCAGCAGCCAAGAAATGGGCCCAAATGAGCAGTTCTTC. The rearrangement links TRBV4-1 to TRBJ2-1; no clear D. The V end was cut by 0 bases, the J end by 7 bases, with 10 bases between. The CDR3 extends over 14 amino acids. Germline CDR1 and CDR2: MGHRA and YSYEKL.

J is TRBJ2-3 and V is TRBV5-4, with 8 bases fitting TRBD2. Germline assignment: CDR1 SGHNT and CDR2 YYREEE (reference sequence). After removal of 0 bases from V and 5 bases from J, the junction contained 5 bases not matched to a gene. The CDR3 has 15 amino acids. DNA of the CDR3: TGTGCCAGCAGCTTGGTATTAGCGGGAAGAGATACGCAGTATTTT. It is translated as CASSLVLAGRDTQYF.

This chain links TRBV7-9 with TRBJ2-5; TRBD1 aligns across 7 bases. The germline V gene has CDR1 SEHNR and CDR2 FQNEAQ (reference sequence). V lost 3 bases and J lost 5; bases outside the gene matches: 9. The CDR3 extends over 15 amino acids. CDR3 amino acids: CASSFRTGSSETQYF. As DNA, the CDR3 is TGTGCCAGCAGCTTCCGGACAGGCAGTAGCGAGACCCAGTACTTC.

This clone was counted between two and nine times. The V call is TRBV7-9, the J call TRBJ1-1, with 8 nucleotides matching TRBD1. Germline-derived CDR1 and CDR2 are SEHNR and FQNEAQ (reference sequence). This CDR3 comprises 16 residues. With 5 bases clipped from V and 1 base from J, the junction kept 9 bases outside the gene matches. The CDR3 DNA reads TGTGCCAGCAGCGTGGACAGGGTAGTGCCGAACACTGAAGCTTTCTTT. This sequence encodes CASSVDRVVPNTEAFF.

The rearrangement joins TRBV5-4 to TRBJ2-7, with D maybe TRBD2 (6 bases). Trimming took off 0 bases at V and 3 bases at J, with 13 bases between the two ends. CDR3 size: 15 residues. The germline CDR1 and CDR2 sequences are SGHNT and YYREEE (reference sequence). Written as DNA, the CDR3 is TGTGCCAGCAGCTTGGGGGAAACGGGGGACTACGAGCAGTACTTC. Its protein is CASSLGETGDYEQYF.

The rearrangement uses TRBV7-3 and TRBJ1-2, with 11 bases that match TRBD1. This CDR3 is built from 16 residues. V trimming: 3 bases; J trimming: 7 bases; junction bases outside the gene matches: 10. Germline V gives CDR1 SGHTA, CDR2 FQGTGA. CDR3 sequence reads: CASSLDRGRISVGYTF. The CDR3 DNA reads TGTGCCAGCAGCTTGGACAGGGGGCGAATCTCGGTTGGCTACACCTTC.

CDR3 protein: CASSQVPRQAGEEKLFF. CDR3 nucleotides: TGCGCCAGCAGCCAAGTTCCCCGACAGGCGGGGGAGGAAAAACTGTTTTTT. V gene TRBV4-1 combines with J gene TRBJ1-4; TRBD1 might be the D (6 bases). Germline lookup yields CDR1 MGHRA and CDR2 YSYEKL. The CDR3 sequence is 17 residues long. The V end was cut by 1 base, the J end by 8 bases, with 20 bases between.

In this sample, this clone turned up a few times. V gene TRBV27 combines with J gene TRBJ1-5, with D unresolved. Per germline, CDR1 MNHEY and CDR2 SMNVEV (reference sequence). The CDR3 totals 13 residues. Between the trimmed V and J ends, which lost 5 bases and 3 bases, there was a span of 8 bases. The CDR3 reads CASSRTFNQPQHF. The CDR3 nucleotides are TGTGCCAGCAGTCGCACTTTCAATCAGCCCCAGCATTTT.

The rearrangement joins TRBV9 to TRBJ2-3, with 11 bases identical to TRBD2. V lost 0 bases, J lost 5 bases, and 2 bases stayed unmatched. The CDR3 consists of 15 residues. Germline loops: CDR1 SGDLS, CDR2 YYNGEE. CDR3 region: CASSVEGTSGDTQYF. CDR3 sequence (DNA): TGTGCCAGCAGCGTAGAAGGGACTAGCGGAGATACGCAGTATTTT.

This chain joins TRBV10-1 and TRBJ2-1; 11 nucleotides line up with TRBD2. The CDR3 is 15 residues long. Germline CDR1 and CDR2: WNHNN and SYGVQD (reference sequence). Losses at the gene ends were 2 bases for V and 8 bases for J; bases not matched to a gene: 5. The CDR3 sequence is CASSETSGGWDEQFF. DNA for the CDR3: TGCGCCAGCAGTGAGACTAGCGGGGGCTGGGATGAGCAGTTCTTC.

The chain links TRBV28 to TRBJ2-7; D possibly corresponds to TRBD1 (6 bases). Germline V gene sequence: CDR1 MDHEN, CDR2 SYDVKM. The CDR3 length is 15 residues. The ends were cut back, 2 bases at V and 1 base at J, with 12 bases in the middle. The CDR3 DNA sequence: TGTGCCAGCAGTTTACCGACAGGACAATCCTACGAGCAGTACTTC. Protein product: CASSLPTGQSYEQYF. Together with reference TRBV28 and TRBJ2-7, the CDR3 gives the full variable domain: DVKVTQSSRYLVKRTGEKVFLECVQDMDHENMFWYRQDPGLGLRLIYFSYDVKMKEKGDIPEGYSVSREKKERFSLILESASTNQTSMYLCASSLPTGQSYEQYFGPGTRLTVT.